This TCR beta chain was sequenced during a study of T cells in Graves' hyperthyroidism and ophthalmopathy. About the study: Pretreatment peripheral blood was obtained at initial diagnosis.

Study conclusions and caveats: Ophthalmopathy could be told apart from stable hyperthyroidism with a 13 V-J model.

Germline trimming cut 1 base from V and 6 bases from J; bases unmatched to any gene: 6. Germline V gene data show CDR1 as SGHRS and CDR2 as YFSETQ. The CDR3 covers 14 residues. Source material for PBMCs was 10 ml fresh peripheral blood. In its sample, this clonotype was seen many times. Its matching antigen is unknown. Amplified TCR beta CDR3 regions derived from RNA transcripts. An initial round of RT-PCR targeting the TCR CDR3 relied on the HTBI primer set. TCRdb recomputed calls from the multiplex PCR reads with MiXCR, one row per CDR3 protein. The sample includes under 600,000 distinct CDR3 sequences, approximately 16% seen only once; the top ten take more than 3%.

Material for sequencing was blood. This clonotype was sampled from a woman in her thirties or forties with Graves' ophthalmopathy. The chain couples TRBV5-1 to TRBJ1-2, with TRBD1 identical over 7 bases. CDR3 sequence (DNA): TGCGCCAGCAGCTTGTCGGGACAGATTAATGGCTACACCTTC. Translating it yields CASSLSGQINGYTF. The full variable domain, rest sourced from reference TRBV5-1 and TRBJ1-2, is KAGVTQTPRYLIKTRGQQVTLSCSPISGHRSVSWYQQTPGQGLQFLFEYFSETQRNKGNFPGRFSGRQFSNSRSEMNVSTLELGDSALYLCASSLSGQINGYTFGSGTRLTVV.